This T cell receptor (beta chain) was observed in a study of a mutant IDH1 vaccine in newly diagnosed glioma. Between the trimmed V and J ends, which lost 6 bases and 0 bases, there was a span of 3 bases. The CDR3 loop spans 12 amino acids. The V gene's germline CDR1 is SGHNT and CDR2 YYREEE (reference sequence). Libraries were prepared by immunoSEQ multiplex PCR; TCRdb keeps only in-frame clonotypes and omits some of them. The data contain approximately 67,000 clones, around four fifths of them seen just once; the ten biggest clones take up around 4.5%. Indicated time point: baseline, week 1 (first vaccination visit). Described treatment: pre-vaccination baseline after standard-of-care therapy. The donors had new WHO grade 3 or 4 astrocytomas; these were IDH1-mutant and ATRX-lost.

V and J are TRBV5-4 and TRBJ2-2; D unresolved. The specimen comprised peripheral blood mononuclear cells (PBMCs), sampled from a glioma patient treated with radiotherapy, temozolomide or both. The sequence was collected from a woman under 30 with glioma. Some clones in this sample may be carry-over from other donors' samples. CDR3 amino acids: CASTSNTGELFF. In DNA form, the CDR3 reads TGTGCCAGCACCTCGAACACCGGGGAGCTGTTTTTT.